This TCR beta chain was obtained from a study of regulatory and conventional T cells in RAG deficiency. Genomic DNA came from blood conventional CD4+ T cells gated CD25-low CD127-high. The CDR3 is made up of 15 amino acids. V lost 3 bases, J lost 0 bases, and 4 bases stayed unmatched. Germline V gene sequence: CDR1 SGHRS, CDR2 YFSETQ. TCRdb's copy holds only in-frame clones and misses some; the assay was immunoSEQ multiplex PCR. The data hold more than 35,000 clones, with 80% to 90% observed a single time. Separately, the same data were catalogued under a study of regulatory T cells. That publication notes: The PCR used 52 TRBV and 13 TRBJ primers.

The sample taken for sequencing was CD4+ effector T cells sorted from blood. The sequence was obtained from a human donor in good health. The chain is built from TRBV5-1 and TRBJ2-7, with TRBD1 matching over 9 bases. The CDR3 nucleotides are TGCGCCAGCAGCTGGGGACAGGGCAGCTCCTACGAGCAGTACTTC. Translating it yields CASSWGQGSSYEQYF.